The 31 T cell receptor beta chains below were found in one sample sequenced in a study. TCRdb reprocessed the 5' RACE reads via MiXCR and lists one record per CDR3 protein. The sample records about 57,000 distinct CDR3 sequences, about 28% being singletons. Specimen: tumor-infiltrating memory CD4+ T cells sorted from the breast tumor. As to subset: memory CD4+ T cells, CD4+CD45RO+CD25-. These receptors were obtained from a female donor with breast cancer.

Turning to this clonotype: A clone one base away is much larger, so this may be a read error. This sequence joins TRBV5-1 and TRBJ1-1; D unresolved. Germline values: CDR1 SGHRS, CDR2 YFSETQ. The CDR3 has 14 amino acids. CDR3 nucleotides: TGCGCCAGCAGCCTTCAGACGGATGACACTGAAGCTTGCTTT. Its protein is CASSLQTDDTEACF. The entire variable domain, with the rest obtained from reference TRBV5-1 and TRBJ1-1, is as follows: KAGVTQTPRYLIKTRGQQVTLSCSPISGHRSVSWYQQTPGQGLQFLFEYFSETQRNKGNFPGRFSGRQFSNSRSEMNVSTLELGDSALYLCASSLQTDDTEACFGQGTRLTVV.

This chain links TRBV6-1 with TRBJ2-3, with TRBD2 identical over 10 bases. CDR3 length equals 15 residues. V shed 4 bases, J shed 7 bases, and the junction held 8 bases outside the gene matches. Germline lookup yields CDR1 MNHNS and CDR2 SASEGT. The CDR3 reads CASSGRAGGQNTQYF. As DNA, the CDR3 is TGTGCCAGCAGTGGGCGAGCGGGGGGGCAGAATACGCAGTATTTT.

Many counts were recorded for this clonotype. The chain combines TRBV6-6 with TRBJ1-6, with a possible D match to TRBD1 (6 bases). V lost 8 bases, J lost 7 bases, and 15 bases lay in between. The germline V gene has CDR1 MNHNY and CDR2 SVGAGI (reference sequence). The CDR3 spans 14 residues. CDR3 sequence (DNA): TGTGCCAGCGTACTTGCAGGGGCCAATTCACCCCTCCACTTT. Translating it yields CASVLAGANSPLHF.

This chain joins TRBV9 and TRBJ1-2, with 7 bases that match TRBD1. J gave up 5 bases and V 0 bases, and 10 bases lay outside the gene matches. Germline-derived CDR1 and CDR2 are SGDLS and YYNGEE. The length of the CDR3 is 16 residues. The CDR3 region is CASSVGTGHREYGYTF. DNA for the CDR3: TGTGCCAGCAGCGTAGGGACAGGTCACCGAGAGTATGGCTACACCTTC.

This chain's CDR3 is CASRWADEAFF. The CDR3 DNA sequence: TGTGCCAGCAGATGGGCGGATGAAGCTTTCTTT. The chain carries TRBV6-6 and TRBJ1-1; D gene uncertain. Trimming left V 6 bases short and J 7 bases short, with 9 bases between. The CDR3 length is 11 residues. In germline, CDR1 is MNHNY, CDR2 SVGAGI (reference sequence).

Details on this clonotype: At one of its ends the junction is not consistent with the germline gene, which may arise from a read error. V and J are TRBV6-5 and TRBJ1-4; possible D gene TRBD1, 5 bases. The CDR3 has 15 residues. The germline V gene has CDR1 MNHEY and CDR2 SVGAGI. The CDR3 here is CACSYSRGVGEKLFF. In DNA, the CDR3 is TGTGCCTGCAGTTACTCGAGAGGGGTTGGCGAAAAACTGTTTTTT.

This clonotype was detected many times. The V call is TRBV6-6, the J call TRBJ1-1; no definite D call. The V and J ends lost 2 bases and 5 bases respectively, with 0 bases between them. CDR1 is MNHNY and CDR2 is SVGAGI in the germline V gene (reference sequence). This CDR3 region has 10 residues. This CDR3 reads CASSYTEAFF. The CDR3 DNA reads as TGTGCCAGCAGTTACACTGAAGCTTTCTTT.

V is TRBV7-3 and J is TRBJ2-3; D call uncertain. V was trimmed by 2 bases and J by 0 bases, leaving 15 bases between them. CDR1 and CDR2 (germline): SGHTA, FQGTGA. The CDR3 is 17 residues long. CDR3 sequence reads: CASSLSAGGPSTDTQYF. The CDR3 DNA reads as TGTGCCAGCAGCTTATCCGCTGGCGGCCCCAGCACAGATACGCAGTATTTT.

This clonotype was counted only a few times. This chain joins TRBV7-3 and TRBJ2-2; tentative D call: TRBD2 (5 bases). Trimming stripped 5 bases from V and 12 bases from J, with 13 bases between. The germline gives CDR1 SGHTA, CDR2 FQGTGA. This CDR3 is 12 amino acids long. Here the CDR3 DNA reads TGTGCCAGCAGCGCCCCGCGAGGGAAGCTGTTTTTT. It is translated as CASSAPRGKLFF.

This chain connects TRBV18 to TRBJ1-1, with D tentatively TRBD1 (6 bases). V lost 2 bases and J lost 6, with 16 bases in between. Germline V gene data show CDR1 as KGHSH and CDR2 as LQKENI. The length of the CDR3 is 15 residues. The CDR3 spells CASSPGEGGRAEAFF. CDR3 coding DNA: TGTGCCAGCTCACCAGGAGAGGGGGGTAGGGCTGAAGCTTTCTTT.

This clonotype was counted between two and nine times. The rearrangement joins TRBV29-1 to TRBJ2-3, with D maybe TRBD2 (6 bases). The CDR3 is made up of 13 amino acids. With 7 bases removed from V and 0 bases from J, the gap between germline ends came to 11 bases. CDR1 is SQVTM, CDR2 ANQGSEA, per germline. CDR3 residues: CSALSGSTDTQYF. The DNA for the CDR3 is TGCAGCGCTCTTAGCGGTAGCACAGATACGCAGTATTTT.

This clonotype occurred a few times. V gene TRBV6-1 combines with J gene TRBJ1-5; D not resolved. V was cut by 0 bases and J by 6 bases, with 6 bases left in between. The CDR3 consists of 13 residues. Germline lookup yields CDR1 MNHNS and CDR2 SASEGT. The CDR3 bases are TGTGCCAGCAGTGAAGCGTCGTCTCAGCCCCAGCATTTT. Translated: CASSEASSQPQHF.

This clonotype was counted only a few times. V gene TRBV7-9 combines with J gene TRBJ2-2; 7 positions agree with TRBD2. Per the germline V gene, CDR1 is SEHNR and CDR2 is FQNEAQ (reference sequence). The CDR3 length is 16 residues. V shed 7 bases and J 5 bases; nucleotides not matched to a gene: 13. CDR3 DNA sequence: TGTGCCAGCACCCCGAGACGGCAGGGAGGGACCGGGGAGCTGTTTTTT. Translating gives CASTPRRQGGTGELFF.

The CDR3 sequence: CASSWRGGRETQYF. The CDR3 nucleotides read TGTGCCAGCAGCTGGAGAGGGGGGCGAGAGACCCAGTACTTC. The chain employs TRBV5-4 and TRBJ2-5, with D perhaps assigned TRBD1 or TRBD2 (6 bases each). Trimming stripped 3 bases from V and 4 bases from J, with 13 bases between. Germline V gives CDR1 SGHNT, CDR2 YYREEE (reference sequence). The CDR3 has 14 residues.

V gene TRBV20-1 combines with J gene TRBJ1-4; possible D gene TRBD1, 5 bases. CDR1 is DFQATT and CDR2 is SNEGSKA in the germline V gene (reference sequence). V was clipped by 8 bases and J by 7 bases, with 20 bases between them. The CDR3 loop spans 14 amino acids. CDR3 bases: TGCAGTTCAACACGAGGGACGAGAGGTGAAAAACTGTTTTTT. Protein sequence: CSSTRGTRGEKLFF.

The table lists this clonotype with a count of one. J is TRBJ2-7 and V is TRBV5-1, with 10 bases aligning to TRBD1. J lost 9 bases, V lost 1 base, and 7 bases had no gene match. Germline loops: CDR1 SGHRS, CDR2 YFSETQ. CDR3 size: 14 residues. CDR3 sequence reads: CASSLRQGAQVQYF. CDR3 DNA: TGCGCCAGCAGCTTGAGACAGGGGGCTCAGGTGCAGTACTTC.

The count of this clonotype is one. The chain employs TRBV12-5 and TRBJ1-6; D uncertain. Trimming stripped 6 bases from V and 7 bases from J, with 10 bases between. Germline lookup yields CDR1 LGHNT and CDR2 FRNRAP. The length of the CDR3 is 13 residues. The CDR3 coding sequence is TGTGCTAGTGGCTCTAATGGGAATTCACCCCTCCACTTT. Protein sequence: CASGSNGNSPLHF.

In its sample, this clonotype is medium-sized. V and J are TRBV6-1 and TRBJ1-5; 7 nucleotides align to TRBD1. Trimming removed 6 bases from V and 0 bases from J; junction bases left unmatched: 8. The CDR3 extends over 16 amino acids. Looked up from germline, CDR1 is MNHNS and CDR2 is SASEGT. The CDR3 bases are TGTGCCAGCAGGCCCCCGACAGGGAGTAGCAATCAGCCCCAGCATTTT. Its translation: CASRPPTGSSNQPQHF.

The chain uses TRBV20-1 and TRBJ2-2; 7 positions match TRBD1. Germline V lookup: CDR1 DFQATT, CDR2 SNEGSKA (reference sequence). CDR3 length: 14 residues. The trim removed 4 bases at V and 2 bases at J, leaving 4 bases unmatched. CDR3 nucleotide sequence: TGCAGTGCTACGGACAGGCTAAACACCGGGGAGCTGTTTTTT. Encoded protein: CSATDRLNTGELFF.

The CDR3 region has the DNA TGTGCCAGCAGTTATCGGTCAGTCCAAGAGACCCAGTACTTC. It is translated as CASSYRSVQETQYF. The chain carries TRBV6-5 and TRBJ2-5; D ambiguous. V shed 3 bases and J shed 1 base, with 9 bases lying between them. The germline gives CDR1 MNHEY, CDR2 SVGAGI. The CDR3 is 14 amino acids.

This clonotype is medium-sized within its sample. V gene TRBV6-6 combines with J gene TRBJ1-2; unclear D gene. The germline V gene encodes CDR1 MNHNY and CDR2 SVGAGI (reference sequence). The CDR3 loop spans 11 amino acids. Trimming stripped 7 bases from V and 14 bases from J, with 17 bases between. CDR3 nucleotides: TGTGCCAGCAACCAGGAGCCAAATTATACCTTC. It specifies CASNQEPNYTF.

This clonotype appeared a few times. The chain employs TRBV7-2 and TRBJ2-3, with 10 bases lining up with TRBD2. Germline CDR1 reads SGHTA; CDR2 reads FQGNSA. This CDR3 has 15 residues. V gave up 7 bases and J gave up 0 bases; unmatched junction bases: 4. CDR3 in DNA: TGTGCCAGCAAATCGACTAGCGGGAGCACAGATACGCAGTATTTT. Protein: CASKSTSGSTDTQYF.

The CDR3 sequence is CASSLAGASGRVDEQFF. The CDR3 DNA follows: TGCGCCAGCAGCTTGGCGGGAGCTAGCGGGAGAGTAGATGAGCAGTTCTTC. The gene calls are TRBV5-1 and TRBJ2-1; 10 bases align to TRBD2. CDR3 length: 17 residues. In germline, CDR1 is SGHRS, CDR2 YFSETQ. J gave up 8 bases and V 0 bases, and 11 bases lay outside the gene matches.

This clonotype was seen a handful of times. The chain has TRBV7-9 and TRBJ1-2; the D is unclear. Germline V gene data show CDR1 as SEHNR and CDR2 as FQNEAQ (reference sequence). The length of the CDR3 is 13 residues. The ends were cut back, 7 bases at V and 3 bases at J, with 12 bases in the middle. CDR3 residues: CASTPEGYYGYTF. CDR3 nucleotides: TGTGCCAGCACCCCGGAGGGATACTATGGCTACACCTTC.

J is TRBJ1-6 and V is TRBV6-5; D is perhaps TRBD1 (6 bases). This CDR3 is built from 15 residues. Germline V gives CDR1 MNHEY, CDR2 SVGAGI. Deletions cut 6 bases from V and 6 bases from J, with 15 bases between. DNA for the CDR3: TGTGCCAGCAGACCATCCGGACAGTTTAATTCACCCCTCCACTTT. Amino acids: CASRPSGQFNSPLHF.

This clonotype was seen once. Mismatch with germline at one junction end may stem from a read error. The rearrangement uses TRBV7-3 and TRBJ2-3, with D hard to call. The CDR3 length is 11 residues. CDR1 and CDR2 from the germline V gene are SGHTA and FQGTGA. CDR3 sequence (DNA): TGTGCCGGCAGCCAGTCGGATACGCAGTATTTT. It specifies CAGSQSDTQYF.

In the case of this clonotype: At one of its ends the junction is not consistent with the germline gene, which may arise from a read error. The chain has TRBV11-3 and TRBJ2-1, with a possible D match to TRBD2 (5 bases). The CDR3 consists of 17 residues. Germline loops: CDR1 SGHNT, CDR2 YENEEA. The CDR3 sequence: CASSLVPGRTQRNEQFF. CDR3 DNA: TGTGCCAGTAGCTTAGTGCCCGGTAGGACTCAGCGGAATGAGCAGTTCTTC.

This clonotype appeared a few times. The chain is built from TRBV15 and TRBJ1-6; 10 bases line up with TRBD1. The CDR3 runs to 17 residues. Germline V gives CDR1 LNHNV, CDR2 YYDKDF (reference sequence). Germline trimming cut 1 base from V and 6 bases from J; bases unmatched to any gene: 6. Here the CDR3 reads CATSRALRTGGNSPLHF. For the CDR3, the DNA is TGTGCCACCAGCAGAGCCCTCCGGACAGGGGGTAATTCACCCCTCCACTTT.

This clonotype came up a few times. This sequence joins TRBV5-1 and TRBJ2-7; 7 bases fit TRBD1. J lost 0 bases, V lost 7 bases, and 13 bases had no gene match. This CDR3 has 16 residues. CDR1 is SGHRS, CDR2 YFSETQ, per germline. The CDR3 sequence is CASGYTAGTASYEQYF. The CDR3 nucleotides read TGCGCCAGCGGCTACACGGCCGGGACAGCCTCCTACGAGCAGTACTTC.

This chain connects TRBV5-6 to TRBJ2-5; D uncertain. CDR3 length: 14 amino acids. V was clipped by 4 bases and J by 4 bases, with 14 bases between them. The germline CDR1 and CDR2 sequences are SGHDT and YYEEEE. CDR3 nucleotides: TGTGCCAGCAGCCCACTGGATGACACAGAGACCCAGTACTTC. Its translation: CASSPLDDTETQYF.

The genes are TRBV6-5 and TRBJ2-3; possibly TRBD2 for D (5 bases). The CDR3 spans 15 residues. Germline V gene sequence: CDR1 MNHEY, CDR2 SVGAGI. V lost 0 bases, J lost 1 base, and 8 bases lay in between. The CDR3 coding sequence is TGTGCCAGCAGTTACTCTGCGGAGGGCACAGATACGCAGTATTTT. Its protein product is CASSYSAEGTDTQYF.